One sample yielded the 21 T cell receptor beta chains listed below, sequenced in a study of immune evolution from preneoplasia to lung adenocarcinoma. Produced via immunoSEQ multiplex PCR; TCRdb's table is partial and in-frame only. The sample gives 35,000 to 40,000 clones, roughly four fifths of which show up once; 5.5% to 7.5% is in the top ten. The specimen was FFPE invasive lung adenocarcinoma tissue. These receptors all stem from a person in their 60s with lung adenocarcinoma.

The CDR3 loop reads CAIRGNTEAFF. The CDR3 DNA sequence: TGTGCCATCCGCGGGAACACTGAAGCTTTCTTT. The chain carries TRBV10-3 and TRBJ1-1; D gene unclear. Germline V gene lookup returns CDR1 ENHRY and CDR2 SYGVKD. With 8 bases removed from V and 1 base from J, the gap between germline ends came to 5 bases. This CDR3 spans 11 amino acids.

Only a few counts were recorded for this clone. The chain is built from TRBV27 and TRBJ2-3; 9 bases fit TRBD1. In germline, CDR1 is MNHEY, CDR2 SMNVEV (reference sequence). The J segment lost 1 base and the V segment lost 6 bases, leaving 2 bases of the junction unmatched. The CDR3 totals 14 residues. CDR3 DNA: TGTGCCAGCAGACGGGACAGGGGCACAGATACGCAGTATTTT. Its translation is CASRRDRGTDTQYF.

The rearrangement links TRBV4-2 to TRBJ2-5; TRBD2 matches 11 bases. After removal of 0 bases from V and 4 bases from J, the junction contained 7 bases not matched to a gene. CDR1 and CDR2 from the germline V gene are LGHNA and YNFKEQ. This CDR3 has 17 residues. The CDR3 DNA reads as TGTGCCAGCAGCCAAGAAATGAGCCTAGCGGGAGGAGAGACCCAGTACTTC. It codes for CASSQEMSLAGGETQYF.

A few counts support this clone. The chain is built from TRBV29-1 and TRBJ1-1, with D possibly matching TRBD1 (5 bases). The CDR3 is 13 residues long. With 5 bases removed from V and 3 bases from J, the gap between germline ends came to 13 bases. The germline CDR1 and CDR2 sequences are SQVTM and ANQGSEA. CDR3 nucleotide sequence: TGCAGCGTTTTACGGGGGGTCGACACTGAAGCTTTCTTT. It translates to CSVLRGVDTEAFF.

This chain uses TRBV9 with TRBJ1-3, with D possibly matching TRBD1 (5 bases). This CDR3 has 16 amino acids. The V end lost 0 bases, the J end lost 0 bases, and 10 bases lay between the germline ends. Germline lookup yields CDR1 SGDLS and CDR2 YYNGEE. Here the CDR3 DNA reads TGTGCCAGCAGCGTAGTAGACAGATCCTCTGGAAACACCATATATTTT. Translated, it gives CASSVVDRSSGNTIYF.

This clone was detected a few times. The V call is TRBV5-4, the J call TRBJ1-1; the D gene is possibly TRBD1 (5 bases). The germline V gene encodes CDR1 SGHNT and CDR2 YYREEE (reference sequence). This CDR3 is 13 amino acids long. Trimming cost V 5 bases and J 2 bases, with 10 bases left between them. The CDR3 loop is CASSHTGNTEAFF. CDR3 in DNA: TGTGCCAGCAGTCATACAGGAAACACTGAAGCTTTCTTT.

By frequency in the sample, this clone is medium-sized. V usage is TRBV19 and J usage is TRBJ2-2; maybe TRBD2 (6 bases). The CDR3 consists of 12 residues. CDR1 and CDR2 (germline): LNHDA, SQIVND (reference sequence). Trimming took off 6 bases at V and 5 bases at J, with 7 bases between the two ends. CDR3 DNA sequence: TGTGCCAGTAGCAGCGGGACCGGGGAGCTGTTTTTT. Amino acids: CASSSGTGELFF.

With regard to this clone: The junction and the germline gene differ at one end; a read error may be behind it. V and J are TRBV19 and TRBJ2-7; D possibly corresponds to TRBD1 (6 bases). The CDR3 is 13 amino acids. Looked up from germline, CDR1 is LNHDA and CDR2 is SQIVND (reference sequence). CDR3: CANSMAQGYEQYF. CDR3 bases: TGTGCCAATAGTATGGCACAGGGCTACGAGCAGTACTTC.

The chain is built from TRBV6-1 and TRBJ1-5, with D hard to call. Germline CDR1 is MNHNS and CDR2 is SASEGT. The CDR3 consists of 11 residues. The germline V and J ends were trimmed by 2 bases and 7 bases, with 3 bases remaining between them. Here the CDR3 reads CASSESQPQHF. CDR3 coding DNA: TGTGCCAGCAGTGAAAGCCAGCCCCAGCATTTT.

The chain couples TRBV5-1 to TRBJ1-1, with D unresolved. The V gene lost 4 bases and the J gene lost 1 base, with 14 bases spanning the gap. The CDR3 consists of 15 residues. The germline CDR1 and CDR2 sequences are SGHRS and YFSETQ. CDR3 in DNA: TGCGCCAGCAGCCCCCCCCGGGCTGGGAACACTGAAGCTTTCTTT. This encodes CASSPPRAGNTEAFF.

This clone was counted only a few times. The chain links TRBV6-1 to TRBJ1-1; no reliable D call. CDR1 is MNHNS, CDR2 SASEGT, per germline. This CDR3 has 12 residues. Trimming cost V 1 base and J 11 bases, with 11 bases left between them. The CDR3 coding sequence is TGTGCCAGCAGTGAAGTATCGGTCGCCGCTTTCTTT. This codes for CASSEVSVAAFF.

This chain connects TRBV18 to TRBJ2-3; no clear D. Trimming shortened V by 0 bases and J by 6 bases, and 7 bases separated the two germline ends. The CDR3 is 13 residues long. Germline V gene data show CDR1 as KGHSH and CDR2 as LQKENI. CDR3 nucleotides: TGTGCCAGCTCACCACCGTTAATGGATACGCAGTATTTT. As protein: CASSPPLMDTQYF.

CDR3 bases: TGCAGCGTTGTGTCAGGGTGGGGGGCCGGCACCGGGGAGCTGTTTTTT. Protein: CSVVSGWGAGTGELFF. V gene TRBV29-1 combines with J gene TRBJ2-2; D is tentatively TRBD1 or TRBD2 (6 bases each). Trimming removed 4 bases at V and 4 bases at J, with 19 bases between. Germline V gene lookup returns CDR1 SQVTM and CDR2 ANQGSEA. This CDR3 is 16 amino acids long.

V usage is TRBV19 and J usage is TRBJ2-7; unclear D gene. Germline lookup yields CDR1 LNHDA and CDR2 SQIVND (reference sequence). Trimming stripped 1 base from V and 4 bases from J, with 17 bases between. The CDR3 loop spans 16 amino acids. CDR3 sequence: CASSIGAPLTSYEQYF. CDR3 coding DNA: TGTGCCAGTAGTATAGGGGCTCCCCTGACGAGTTACGAGCAGTACTTC.

The sample holds one count of this clone. The chain combines TRBV5-1 with TRBJ1-5; possible D gene TRBD1, 6 bases. This CDR3 spans 14 amino acids. Trimming removed 0 bases at V and 5 bases at J, with 9 bases between. Germline V CDR1 and CDR2: SGHRS, YFSETQ. The CDR3: CASSLAGADQPQHF. In DNA, the CDR3 is TGCGCCAGCAGCTTGGCGGGGGCGGATCAGCCCCAGCATTTT.

A single count supports this clone. The chain carries TRBV6-6 and TRBJ2-3, with D possibly called TRBD1 or TRBD2 (5 bases each). The germline V and J ends were trimmed by 0 bases and 9 bases, with 19 bases remaining between them. CDR3 length: 16 amino acids. Germline V gives CDR1 MNHNY, CDR2 SVGAGI (reference sequence). This CDR3 reads CASSYSTSPGTRTQYF. The CDR3 DNA reads TGTGCCAGCAGTTACTCGACAAGCCCCGGGACCCGAACGCAGTATTTT.

Worth noting for this clone: The germline gene is not matched at one end of the junction; a read error may be the cause. J is TRBJ2-6 and V is TRBV7-9, with a possible D match to TRBD1 (6 bases). From germline, CDR1 is SEHNR and CDR2 FQNEAQ (reference sequence). The CDR3 loop spans 15 amino acids. CDR3 sequence: CASSLRVAGANVLTF. The CDR3 nucleotides are TGTGCCAGCAGCTTAAGGGTGGCAGGGGCCAACGTCCTAACTTTC.

The chain employs TRBV18 and TRBJ2-3, with 8 nucleotides matching TRBD1. The V gene end was trimmed by 3 bases and the J gene end by 1 base; junction bases not matched to a gene: 9. Germline values: CDR1 KGHSH, CDR2 LQKENI. The CDR3 is made up of 17 amino acids. CDR3 loop: CASSPNGQGWGTDTQYF. The CDR3 DNA is TGTGCCAGCTCACCCAATGGACAGGGTTGGGGCACAGATACGCAGTATTTT.

CDR3: CASSLDPASEAFF. The CDR3, as DNA: TGCGCCAGCAGCTTGGACCCAGCGTCCGAAGCTTTCTTT. The V and J genes are TRBV5-1 and TRBJ1-1, with D uncertain. Trimming shortened V by 0 bases and J by 8 bases, and 11 bases separated the two germline ends. The CDR3 extends over 13 amino acids. Per the germline V gene, CDR1 is SGHRS and CDR2 is YFSETQ.

The chain links TRBV5-1 to TRBJ1-2; 8 nucleotides agree with TRBD1. The V and J ends lost 1 base and 4 bases, in that order; junction bases with no gene match: 6. The CDR3 has 15 amino acids. Germline V gives CDR1 SGHRS, CDR2 YFSETQ. DNA for the CDR3: TGCGCCAGCAGCTTGAGTCGGGACAGGCTCTATGGCTACACCTTC. It translates to CASSLSRDRLYGYTF.

The gene calls are TRBV2 and TRBJ2-7; the D gene is possibly TRBD2 (5 bases). The CDR3 contains 12 residues. In germline, CDR1 is SNHLY, CDR2 FYNNEI. Trimming stripped 2 bases from V and 7 bases from J, with 9 bases between. CDR3 protein: CASSESGGEQYF. DNA for the CDR3: TGTGCCAGCAGTGAAAGCGGCGGAGAGCAGTACTTC. The full variable domain, its missing parts supplied by reference TRBV2 and TRBJ2-7, is EPEVTQTPSHQVTQMGQEVILRCVPISNHLYFYWYRQILGQKVEFLVSFYNNEISEKSEIFDDQFSVERPDGSNFTLKIRSTKLEDSAMYFCASSESGGEQYFGPGTRLTVT.